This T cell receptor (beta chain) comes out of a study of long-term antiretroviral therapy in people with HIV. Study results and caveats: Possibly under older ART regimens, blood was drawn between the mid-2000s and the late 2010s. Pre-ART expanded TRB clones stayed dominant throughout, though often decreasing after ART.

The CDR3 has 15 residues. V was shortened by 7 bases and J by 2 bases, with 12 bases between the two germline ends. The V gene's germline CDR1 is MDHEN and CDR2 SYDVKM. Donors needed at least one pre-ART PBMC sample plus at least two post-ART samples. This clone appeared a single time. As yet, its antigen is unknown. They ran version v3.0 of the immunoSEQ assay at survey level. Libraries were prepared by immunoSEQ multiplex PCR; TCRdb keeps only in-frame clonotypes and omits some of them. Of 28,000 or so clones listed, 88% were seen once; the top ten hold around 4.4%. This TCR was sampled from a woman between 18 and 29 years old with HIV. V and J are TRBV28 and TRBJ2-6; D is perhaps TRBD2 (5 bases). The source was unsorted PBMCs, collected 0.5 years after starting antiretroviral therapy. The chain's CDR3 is CASTRPGTGANVLTF. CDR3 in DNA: TGTGCCAGCACCAGACCCGGGACTGGGGCCAACGTCCTGACTTTC.